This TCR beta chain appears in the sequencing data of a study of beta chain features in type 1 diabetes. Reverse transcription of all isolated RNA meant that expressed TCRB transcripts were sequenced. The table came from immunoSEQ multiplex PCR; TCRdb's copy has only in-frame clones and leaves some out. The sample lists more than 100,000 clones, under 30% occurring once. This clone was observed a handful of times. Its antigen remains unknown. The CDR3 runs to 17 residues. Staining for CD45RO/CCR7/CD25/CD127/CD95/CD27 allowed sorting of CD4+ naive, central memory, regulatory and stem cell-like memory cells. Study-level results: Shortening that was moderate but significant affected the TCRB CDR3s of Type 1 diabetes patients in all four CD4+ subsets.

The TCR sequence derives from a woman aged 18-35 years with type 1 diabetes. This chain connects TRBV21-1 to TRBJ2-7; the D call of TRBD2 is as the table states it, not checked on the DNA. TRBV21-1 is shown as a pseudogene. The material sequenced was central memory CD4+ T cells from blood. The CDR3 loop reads CASSKISGSGRAYEQYV. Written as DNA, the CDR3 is TGTGCCAGCAGCAAAATATCGGGCAGCGGGAGGGCCTACGAGCAGTACGTC.